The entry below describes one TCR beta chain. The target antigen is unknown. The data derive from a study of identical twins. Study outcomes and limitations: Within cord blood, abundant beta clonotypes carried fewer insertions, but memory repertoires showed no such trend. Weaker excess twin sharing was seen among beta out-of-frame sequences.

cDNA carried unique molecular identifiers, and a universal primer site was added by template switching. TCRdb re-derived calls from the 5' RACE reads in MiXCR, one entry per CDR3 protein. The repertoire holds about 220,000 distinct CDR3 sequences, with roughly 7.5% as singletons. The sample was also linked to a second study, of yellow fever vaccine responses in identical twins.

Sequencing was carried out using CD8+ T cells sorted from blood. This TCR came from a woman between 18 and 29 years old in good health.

The CDR3 region has the DNA TGTGCCAGCAGCGGGACTAGCGGGACCCCTGAGGAGACCCAGTACTTC. This sequence encodes CASSGTSGTPEETQYF. The V and J genes are TRBV9 and TRBJ2-5, with 12 bases fitting TRBD2. The germline V gene encodes CDR1 SGDLS and CDR2 YYNGEE. The CDR3 loop spans 16 amino acids. Germline trimming cut 3 bases from V and 5 bases from J; bases unmatched to any gene: 8.